This TCR beta chain was identified during a study of shared clonotypes between healthy human individuals. Replicate PCRs for sorted subsets used 200 ng DNA; this equaled tens of thousands of T cell genomes. TCRdb's table, derived via immunoSEQ multiplex PCR, lists solely in-frame clones and lacks some. The data show about 690,000 clones, less than 95% seen once. Overall study results and limits: It was observed that about 5% of naive CD4 clonotypes were shared across several donors. Clonotypes shared by all four donors outscored non-shared clonotypes in generation probability.

About this clone: The antigen is undetermined.

Germline CDR1 and CDR2: SGHDT and YYEEEE. The V gene lost 0 bases and the J gene lost 6 bases, with 4 bases spanning the gap. This CDR3 has 12 residues. Sample: memory CD8+ T cells from PBMCs. This sample's subset: CD45RO+ cells pooled with CCR7-negative TemRA cells. The chain uses TRBV5-6 and TRBJ1-5; D uncertain. The clonotype was recovered from a young man in good health. Some clones in this sample may be carry-over from other donors' samples. As DNA, the CDR3 is TGTGCCAGCAGCTTGGGAGCTCAGCCCCAGCATTTT. It specifies CASSLGAQPQHF.